This T cell receptor (beta chain) stems from a study of cytotoxic CD8 clonotypes in ibrutinib-treated CLL. Study details: Response specimens were obtained following a median treatment duration of roughly 11 months, with a range of 6 to 36. Average yields of approximately 230,000 productive templates and 94,082 productive rearrangements characterized the samples. Whole-study findings and limits: At progression, clonality fell back toward baseline after rising at ibrutinib response.

Profiling relied on immunoSEQ multiplex PCR, and the TCRdb table lists in-frame clones only, not all of them. Here the sample spans more than 200,000 clones, around three quarters being singletons. TCR beta libraries used about 1.9 micrograms of genomic DNA from cryopreserved PBMCs. Trimming removed 4 bases from V and 5 bases from J, with 17 bases in between. Germline assignment: CDR1 SGHTA and CDR2 FQGNSA. This CDR3 spans 15 amino acids. About this clone itself: The antigen is not known. At the DNA level, this CDR3 is encoded by other sequences in the same sample as well.

The receptor's source is a human donor with chronic lymphocytic leukemia. Here the sequenced sample was PBMCs, taken after 24 months of ibrutinib treatment. The rearrangement joins TRBV7-2 to TRBJ2-5, with D maybe TRBD2 (7 bases). The DNA for the CDR3 is TGTGCCAGCAGCTATACGCGGGGGAGGGGGGAGACCCAGTACTTC. Its protein product is CASSYTRGRGETQYF.